The T cell receptor (beta chain) described here comes from a study of shared clonotypes between healthy human individuals. Some 30,000 T cell genomes, or 200 ng DNA, went into the sorted-subset replicate PCRs. Clones were sequenced by immunoSEQ multiplex PCR, and TCRdb holds only the in-frame ones, with some missing. The sample contains 2 million to 2.5 million clones, 90% to 95% of which appear only once. Per germline, CDR1 SGHTA and CDR2 FQGNSA. V was cut by 1 base and J by 4 bases, with 7 bases left in between. The CDR3 consists of 13 residues. The V and J genes are TRBV7-2 and TRBJ1-2; D might be TRBD1 (5 bases). The origin of this receptor is a man younger than 35 in good health. Some clones in this sample may be carry-over from other donors' samples. Sequences were obtained from naive CD4+ T cells from PBMCs. Subset noted: CD45RA+ positively selected. This chain's CDR3 is CASSLGQPYGYTF. Here the CDR3 DNA reads TGTGCCAGCAGCTTAGGACAGCCCTATGGCTACACCTTC.